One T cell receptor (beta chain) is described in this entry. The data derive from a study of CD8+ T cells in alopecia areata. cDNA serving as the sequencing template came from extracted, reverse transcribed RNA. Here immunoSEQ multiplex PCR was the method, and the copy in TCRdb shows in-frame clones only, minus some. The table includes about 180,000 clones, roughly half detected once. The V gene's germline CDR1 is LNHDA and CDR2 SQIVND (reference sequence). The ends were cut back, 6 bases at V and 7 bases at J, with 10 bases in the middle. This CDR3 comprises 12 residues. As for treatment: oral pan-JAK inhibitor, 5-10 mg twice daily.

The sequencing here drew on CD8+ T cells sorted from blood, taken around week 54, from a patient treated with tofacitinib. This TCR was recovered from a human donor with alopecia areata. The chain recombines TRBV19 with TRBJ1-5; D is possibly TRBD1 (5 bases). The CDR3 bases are TGTGCCAGTAGGGCAGGGAAACAGCCCCAGCATTTT. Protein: CASRAGKQPQHF.